This TCR beta chain was sequenced during a study of OX40 agonist ivuxolimab in advanced cancers. The overall study: Ivuxolimab, an antibody that agonizes OX40 (CD134), was administered to the patients. Study results and limitations: No determination was made of the antigen specificity of the expanded peripheral T cells. CD8+ T cells were the subset that, on average, had more expanded clones than CD4+.

A note on this clone: The antigen is undetermined.

Libraries were prepared by immunoSEQ multiplex PCR; TCRdb keeps only in-frame clonotypes and omits some of them. This sample yields 30,000 to 45,000 clones, of which 60% to 85% are seen a single time; about 12% belongs to the top ten. The J segment lost 2 bases and the V segment lost 4 bases, leaving 6 bases of the junction unmatched. The germline V gene has CDR1 MGHRA and CDR2 YSYEKL. The CDR3 runs to 16 residues. The clonotype originates from an adult with an advanced solid tumor such as melanoma, head and neck, liver or kidney cancer. The chain recombines TRBV4-1 with TRBJ2-7; 12 bases fit TRBD2. Sequences were derived from CD4+ or CD8+ T cells sorted from blood, sampled in a trial of the OX40 agonist ivuxolimab. For the CDR3, the DNA is TGCGCCAGCAGCCCCCTCGGACTAGCGGGAACCTACGAGCAGTACTTC. Translation: CASSPLGLAGTYEQYF.